Below are 24 T cell receptor beta chains sequenced from a single sample in a study of shared clonotypes between healthy human individuals. Profiled with immunoSEQ multiplex PCR; TCRdb holds only in-frame clones, not every one. The sample includes about 380,000 clones, 96% seen only once; the top ten take approximately 0.32%. Sample: memory CD8+ T cells sorted from blood. Noted subset: CD45RO+ cells pooled with CCR7-negative TemRA cells. These receptors were taken from a man between 25 and 39 years old in good health.

The CDR3, as DNA: TGTGCCAGCAGTTACCGGGGACAGCAAGCTTTCTTT. This translates into CASSYRGQQAFF. The genes are TRBV6-5 and TRBJ1-1, with TRBD1 identical over 7 bases. Germline CDR1 is MNHEY and CDR2 is SVGAGI. The length of the CDR3 is 12 residues. J gave up 9 bases and V 2 bases, and 3 bases lay outside the gene matches.

This rearrangement joins TRBV6-5 to TRBJ1-1; 8 nucleotides agree with TRBD1. There are 14 residues in the CDR3. V lost 2 bases to trimming and J lost 5 bases; unmatched junction nucleotides: 4. Germline V lookup: CDR1 MNHEY, CDR2 SVGAGI. CDR3 amino acids: CASSYQGAETEAFF. CDR3 in DNA: TGTGCCAGCAGTTACCAGGGGGCGGAGACTGAAGCTTTCTTT.

V gene TRBV7-2 combines with J gene TRBJ1-5, with 8 bases aligning to TRBD1. This CDR3 spans 13 amino acids. Trimming cost V 4 bases and J 6 bases; bases outside gene matches: 2. In germline, CDR1 is SGHTA, CDR2 FQGNSA. The DNA of the CDR3 is TGTGCCAGCAGCTACAGGGGGAGTCAGCCCCAGCATTTT. Translating it yields CASSYRGSQPQHF.

The DNA for the CDR3 is TGTGCCAGCAATAAAGGTTTCGCGAACACCGGGGAGCTGTTTTTT. It translates to CASNKGFANTGELFF. V and J are TRBV6-1 and TRBJ2-2, with D uncertain. V was trimmed by 7 bases and J by 0 bases, leaving 12 bases between them. Per the germline V gene, CDR1 is MNHNS and CDR2 is SASEGT. CDR3 length: 15 amino acids.

J is TRBJ2-2 and V is TRBV18; D remains unclear. The CDR3 is 12 amino acids. Per the germline V gene, CDR1 is KGHSH and CDR2 is LQKENI. Between the trimmed V and J ends, which lost 3 bases and 5 bases, there was a span of 4 bases. The CDR3 reads CASSPVTGELFF. CDR3 in DNA: TGTGCCAGCTCACCCGTTACCGGGGAGCTGTTTTTT.

The genes are TRBV19 and TRBJ1-1; 7 nucleotides align to TRBD1. Germline V lookup: CDR1 LNHDA, CDR2 SQIVND (reference sequence). This CDR3 contains 13 residues. The V and J ends lost 5 bases and 3 bases, in that order; junction bases with no gene match: 3. The CDR3: CASSSGTDTEAFF. For the CDR3, the DNA is TGTGCCAGTAGTTCCGGGACAGACACTGAAGCTTTCTTT.

The chain uses TRBV5-6 and TRBJ2-7; 14 nucleotides align to TRBD2. The CDR3 has 19 amino acids. The ends lost 3 bases at V and 6 bases at J; junction bases unmatched: 17. Germline CDR1 is SGHDT and CDR2 is YYEEEE. Written as DNA, the CDR3 is TGTGCCAGCAGCTGGGGGACTAGCGGGAGCATGTTTCGGATTAGCGAGCAGTACTTC. It encodes CASSWGTSGSMFRISEQYF.

This clone came up once. V and J are TRBV7-9 and TRBJ2-7, with D perhaps matching TRBD1 or TRBD2 (5 bases each). Per the germline V gene, CDR1 is SEHNR and CDR2 is FQNEAQ (reference sequence). This CDR3 comprises 13 residues. Trimming took off 6 bases at V and 2 bases at J, with 11 bases between the two ends. The CDR3 spells CASSTGRTYEQYF. The DNA of the CDR3 is TGTGCCAGCAGTACGGGACGCACCTACGAGCAGTACTTC.

As regards this clone: The same CDR3 is also encoded by other DNA sequences in this sample. The chain employs TRBV7-9 and TRBJ2-7; D gene unclear. The CDR3 runs 13 residues. CDR1 and CDR2 (germline): SEHNR, FQNEAQ (reference sequence). Trimming left V 1 base short and J 0 bases short, with 4 bases between. The CDR3 DNA sequence: TGTGCCAGCAGCTTAGGGGTCTCCTACGAGCAGTACTTC. It specifies CASSLGVSYEQYF.

This clone was recorded only once. The chain joins TRBV7-9 to TRBJ2-5; a possible D gene is TRBD1 (6 bases). Germline values: CDR1 SEHNR, CDR2 FQNEAQ (reference sequence). V lost 5 bases, J lost 2 bases, and 12 bases lay in between. The CDR3 length is 14 residues. The CDR3 DNA is TGTGCCAGCAGCCGTGAGACAGGTCAAGAGACCCAGTACTTC. Protein product: CASSRETGQETQYF.

The genes are TRBV28 and TRBJ2-1; 8 bases match TRBD2. The CDR3 covers 14 residues. Trimming cost V 3 bases and J 8 bases; bases outside gene matches: 6. Germline loops: CDR1 MDHEN, CDR2 SYDVKM. CDR3 residues: CASSLWREADEQFF. DNA of the CDR3: TGTGCCAGCAGTTTGTGGCGGGAGGCCGATGAGCAGTTCTTC.

The rearrangement joins TRBV5-8 to TRBJ1-3; perhaps TRBD1 as D (6 bases). Germline CDR1 SGHTS, CDR2 YDEGEE. V lost 3 bases and J 4 bases, leaving 17 bases between the germline ends. The CDR3 has 16 amino acids. The CDR3 region has the DNA TGTGCCAGCAGCTCGGTAGGAGCGGACAGAGGAAACACCATATATTTT. This codes for CASSSVGADRGNTIYF.

This sequence joins TRBV14 and TRBJ2-3, with D possibly matching TRBD1 (5 bases). The CDR3 is made up of 14 amino acids. Between the trimmed V and J ends, which lost 0 bases and 10 bases, there was a span of 14 bases. Germline V gene sequence: CDR1 SGHDN, CDR2 FVKESK. For the CDR3, the DNA is TGTGCCAGCAGCCAAGAGGCCCGTAGGGGTGCGCAGTATTTT. It specifies CASSQEARRGAQYF.

The chain carries TRBV4-1 and TRBJ2-2; D not resolved. The CDR3 covers 17 residues. Trimming took off 1 base at V and 0 bases at J, with 12 bases between the two ends. Germline V gene data show CDR1 as MGHRA and CDR2 as YSYEKL. CDR3: CASSQVMALSNTGELFF. The CDR3 coding sequence is TGCGCCAGCAGCCAAGTTATGGCGCTTTCGAACACCGGGGAGCTGTTTTTT.

Points on this clone: The sample carries other DNA sequences with the same CDR3. This chain links TRBV7-9 with TRBJ2-3; D possibly matches TRBD1 or TRBD2 (5 bases each). V lost 9 bases, J lost 6 bases, and 16 bases lay in between. CDR3 length: 13 residues. The germline V gene encodes CDR1 SEHNR and CDR2 FQNEAQ (reference sequence). The CDR3 nucleotides read TGTGCCAGTTGGGGACCTCTCACTGATACGCAGTATTTT. Translating it yields CASWGPLTDTQYF. The variable domain in full, with the rest retrieved from reference TRBV7-9 and TRBJ2-3, is DTGVSQNPRHKITKRGQNVTFRCDPISEHNRLYWYRQTLGQGPEFLTYFQNEAQLEKSRLLSDRFSAERPKGSFSTLEIQRTEQGDSAMYLCASWGPLTDTQYFGPGTRLTVL.

CDR3 residues: CASSYSIFLETQYF. CDR3 DNA sequence: TGTGCCAGCAGTTACTCGATATTTTTAGAGACCCAGTACTTC. The rearrangement joins TRBV6-5 to TRBJ2-5; D unresolved. CDR1 is MNHEY and CDR2 is SVGAGI in the germline V gene. This CDR3 spans 14 amino acids. The ends were cut back, 0 bases at V and 4 bases at J, with 9 bases in the middle.

The rearrangement uses TRBV20-1 and TRBJ2-4, with D uncertain. The germline V gene has CDR1 DFQATT and CDR2 SNEGSKA (reference sequence). This CDR3 comprises 10 residues. Between the trimmed V and J ends, which lost 5 bases and 8 bases, there was a span of 7 bases. CDR3 amino acids: CSAVGDIQYF. The CDR3 DNA is TGCAGTGCTGTTGGGGACATTCAGTACTTC.

J is TRBJ2-1 and V is TRBV10-3, with 14 bases that match TRBD2. Germline CDR1 reads ENHRY; CDR2 reads SYGVKD. J was trimmed by 9 bases and V by 11 bases; bases with no gene match: 6. The CDR3 is 13 residues long. The CDR3 protein is CAARLAGGGEQFF. The DNA of the CDR3 is TGTGCCGCCAGACTAGCGGGAGGGGGTGAGCAGTTCTTC.

The V gene is TRBV21-1, the J gene TRBJ2-5; the table's D call, TRBD2, has no DNA check behind it. TRBV21-1 is termed a pseudogene. The CDR3 is 15 amino acids. The CDR3 sequence is CASTSRRWGEETQYF. The CDR3 DNA is TGTGCCAGCACAAGTCGACGGTGGGGGGAAGAGACCCAGTACTTC.

This chain joins TRBV6-5 and TRBJ2-1; weak D call: TRBD2 (6 bases). Germline CDR1 is MNHEY and CDR2 is SVGAGI. This CDR3 is 14 amino acids long. Trimming removed 2 bases at V and 2 bases at J, with 7 bases between. CDR3 residues: CASSYAGPYNEQFF. The CDR3 DNA sequence: TGTGCCAGCAGTTACGCGGGGCCCTACAATGAGCAGTTCTTC.

The chain has TRBV6-5 and TRBJ1-2; perhaps TRBD1 as D (5 bases). The CDR3 totals 15 residues. Germline lookup yields CDR1 MNHEY and CDR2 SVGAGI. V was cut by 7 bases and J by 1 base, with 16 bases left in between. The CDR3 protein is CASTPGVGGNYGYTF. As DNA, the CDR3 is TGTGCCAGCACCCCAGGTGTCGGGGGTAACTATGGCTACACCTTC.

The gene calls are TRBV7-2 and TRBJ2-5; 12 bases align to TRBD2. The V segment lost 4 bases and the J segment 9 bases; nucleotides outside the gene matches: 18. CDR1 and CDR2 from the germline V gene are SGHTA and FQGNSA. CDR3 length: 18 residues. The CDR3 sequence is CASSWTGLAGGALQAQYF. As DNA, the CDR3 is TGTGCCAGCAGCTGGACGGGACTAGCGGGCGGGGCGCTGCAGGCCCAGTACTTC.

The V gene is TRBV5-6, the J gene TRBJ1-4; D ambiguous. The V end was cut by 3 bases, the J end by 4 bases, with 10 bases between. Germline V CDR1 and CDR2: SGHDT, YYEEEE. This CDR3 has 14 residues. The CDR3 DNA reads as TGTGCCAGCAGCTCCAGAGGTTATAATGAAAAACTGTTTTTT. It yields the protein CASSSRGYNEKLFF.

The chain joins TRBV4-2 to TRBJ2-1; D is tentatively TRBD1 or TRBD2 (5 bases each). The ends were cut back, 0 bases at V and 8 bases at J, with 8 bases in the middle. The CDR3 consists of 13 residues. Germline V gives CDR1 LGHNA, CDR2 YNFKEQ. The DNA of the CDR3 is TGTGCCAGCAGCCAAGATGGGGGACATGAGCAGTTCTTC. Residues: CASSQDGGHEQFF.